The source of this T cell receptor beta chain is a study of graft-versus-host responses after intestinal transplantation. Whole-study results and caveats: Across patients carrying graft-donor T cell macrochimerism, allografts held high graft-versus-host to host-versus-graft clonal ratios. Recipient-marrow GvH clones were detected, some having first appeared in ileum or blood.

Comments on this clone: The target antigen is unknown.

V lost 6 bases and J lost 4; bases outside the gene matches: 10. Germline V CDR1 and CDR2: MNHEY, SMNVEV (reference sequence). CDR3 length: 15 amino acids. The table came from immunoSEQ multiplex PCR; TCRdb's copy has only in-frame clones and leaves some out. The sample yields roughly 120,000 clones, around nine tenths seen once. This clonotype was sampled from a human donor who received an intestinal transplant. The sequencing here drew on unstimulated CD4+ T cells sorted from spleen or lymph node cells, taken before intestinal transplant. The rearrangement joins TRBV27 to TRBJ2-7, with TRBD1 matching 9 bases. The CDR3 DNA reads TGTGCCAGCAGCAAAGTGGGGACAGGGCGGTACGAGCAGTACTTC. This gives the protein CASSKVGTGRYEQYF.